This T cell receptor beta chain appears in the sequencing data of a study of T-cell reconstitution after alpha-beta-depleted transplantation in children. Remarks on this clonotype: The antigen is undetermined. At one end, the junction sequence differs from germline, possibly due to a read error.

Study results and caveats: Hyperexpanded clones declined; after one year, newly produced T cells mostly supplied diversity. Some patients showed high day-60 TCRbeta diversity, which derived from surviving recipient T cells and thymic progenitors. Reportedly, only several hundred clones from non-depleted graft cells drove alpha-beta T-cell counts at about two months.

Unique molecular identifiers were incorporated during preparation of the TCRbeta library. Each CDR3 protein is one row after TCRdb ran MiXCR on the PCR reads. Of 300,000 or so distinct CDR3 sequences listed, roughly 21% are singletons. Specimen: PBMCs, mostly from graft donor cells, collected 180 days after TCRalphabeta/CD19-depleted stem cell transplant. This sequence was found in a male patient aged 10 to 17 who had a stem cell transplant for acute lymphoblastic leukemia, so the T cells may come from the graft donor.

The CDR3 sequence is CASRLAGNTGELFF. The CDR3, as DNA: TGTGCCAGCAGGTTAGCGGGGAACACCGGGGAGCTGTTTTTT. The chain is built from TRBV12-3 or TRBV12-4 and TRBJ2-2; TRBD2 agrees at 7 bases. The length of the CDR3 is 14 residues.